A selection of T cell receptor beta chains follows, all from one sample in a study of blood T cells in healthy people across ages. One entry per CDR3 protein, called by TCRdb with MiXCR from the 5' RACE reads. The data contain around 800,000 distinct CDR3 sequences, roughly 44% of them singletons. Sequencing input: blood. Source of these receptors: a man between 60 and 75 years old in good health. Both conserved end residues are trimmed from each CDR3. Fields, in order: clone size, V gene, CDR3 protein. Some rows mark clone size as missing; the rest say once, few, many or name a class of expanded clone.

abundance: .
v_gene: TRBV5-1
CDR3aa: ASSLGTQFYNEQF

abundance: few
v_gene: TRBV12-3/TRBV12-4
CDR3aa: ASRSNQETQY

abundance: .
v_gene: TRBV6-5
CDR3aa: ASSYDRPGGNVLT

abundance: .
v_gene: TRBV4-1
CDR3aa: ASSQDSGIYNEQF

abundance: .
v_gene: TRBV6-6
CDR3aa: ASKSGGEETQY

abundance: .
v_gene: TRBV5-1
CDR3aa: ASSSRDGQGRSNIQY

abundance: .
v_gene: TRBV6-5
CDR3aa: ASSYATGVRSSYNEQF

abundance: once
v_gene: TRBV20-1
CDR3aa: SATLRGGGYEQF

abundance: .
v_gene: TRBV6-5
CDR3aa: ASSRDRLGNEQF

abundance: few
v_gene: TRBV12-3/TRBV12-4
CDR3aa: ASRLDREGLGEQF

abundance: few
v_gene: TRBV3-1
CDR3aa: ASSLRGVLKVDTQY

abundance: few
v_gene: TRBV7-2
CDR3aa: ASSYGTGGGGYT

abundance: few
v_gene: TRBV20-1
CDR3aa: SAETQRGNNEQF

abundance: few
v_gene: TRBV9
CDR3aa: ASSVWGQADTQY

abundance: few
v_gene: TRBV6-1
CDR3aa: ASRGVGRITDTQY

abundance: once
v_gene: TRBV4-3
CDR3aa: ASSQEALGSRGYT

abundance: .
v_gene: TRBV5-1
CDR3aa: ASSLGQGKDEQY

abundance: .
v_gene: TRBV6-2/TRBV6-3
CDR3aa: ASGHSYEQY

abundance: .
v_gene: TRBV12-3/TRBV12-4
CDR3aa: ASRRLAGDLYEQY

abundance: .
v_gene: TRBV13
CDR3aa: AATYRDREYVNIQY

abundance: .
v_gene: TRBV20-1
CDR3aa: SAKGRAKYRTDTQY

abundance: .
v_gene: TRBV7-9
CDR3aa: ASSLKWNPGDTQY

abundance: .
v_gene: TRBV30
CDR3aa: AWRRGNRENSPLH

abundance: .
v_gene: TRBV5-1
CDR3aa: ASSLHFSYNEQF

abundance: .
v_gene: TRBV20-1
CDR3aa: SARDHRDREAGGPHEQF

abundance: once
v_gene: TRBV15
CDR3aa: ATSRAGGSNTEAF

abundance: few
v_gene: TRBV20-1
CDR3aa: SAENNYGYT

abundance: .
v_gene: TRBV28
CDR3aa: ASSLGLGRGQFLNEQF

abundance: .
v_gene: TRBV20-1
CDR3aa: SARLSLETQY

abundance: few
v_gene: TRBV7-2
CDR3aa: ASSPRDREGSPLH

abundance: .
v_gene: TRBV6-2/TRBV6-3
CDR3aa: ASGSQGEPNEKLF

abundance: few
v_gene: TRBV4-3
CDR3aa: ASSQDLRGDTQY

abundance: .
v_gene: TRBV29-1
CDR3aa: SVEGGFAGVPYEQY

abundance: .
v_gene: TRBV10-3
CDR3aa: AIKSGATLRQDTQY

abundance: .
v_gene: TRBV12-5
CDR3aa: ASGSPDLGYT

abundance: .
v_gene: TRBV28
CDR3aa: ASSLLQRDTQY

abundance: few
v_gene: TRBV7-2
CDR3aa: ASSLAATGYGYT

abundance: few
v_gene: TRBV29-1
CDR3aa: SVLVQTPKEQY

abundance: .
v_gene: TRBV10-2
CDR3aa: ASSESNRVQPQH

abundance: few
v_gene: TRBV6-6
CDR3aa: ASSYDNSYEQY

abundance: few
v_gene: TRBV7-2
CDR3aa: ASSSKGQASTDTQY

abundance: .
v_gene: TRBV11-2
CDR3aa: ASSPWTRTKDTQY

abundance: once
v_gene: TRBV14
CDR3aa: GSSPGLASLEQY

abundance: few
v_gene: TRBV5-1
CDR3aa: ASSLLLGNTEAF

abundance: many
v_gene: TRBV9
CDR3aa: ASSVQAGRGNIQY

abundance: .
v_gene: TRBV11-2
CDR3aa: ASSIKDSNGWDTQY

abundance: once
v_gene: TRBV19
CDR3aa: ASSIRGLGEKLF

abundance: .
v_gene: TRBV7-8
CDR3aa: ASSLKGQGQNIQY

abundance: .
v_gene: TRBV12-3/TRBV12-4
CDR3aa: ASSLGAEEAF

abundance: .
v_gene: TRBV11-2
CDR3aa: ASSVRGTGPYEQY

abundance: .
v_gene: TRBV20-1
CDR3aa: SARRQSNEQF

abundance: .
v_gene: TRBV10-3
CDR3aa: AISRDWGSNEQY

abundance: .
v_gene: TRBV7-8
CDR3aa: ASSLENLHKETQY

abundance: .
v_gene: TRBV27
CDR3aa: ASSLRGTGGGQPQH

abundance: few
v_gene: TRBV12-3/TRBV12-4
CDR3aa: ASSLDRTSSTDTQY